This note documents a single T cell receptor (beta chain) sequence. CDR3 size: 15 residues. V was shortened by 0 bases and J by 0 bases, with 9 bases between the two germline ends. In germline, CDR1 is LNHNV, CDR2 YYDKDF (reference sequence). This specimen belongs to a study of blood T cell repertoires in COVID-19. Study overall: T cells, B-cell-depleted T cells, or PBMCs supplied cDNA or gDNA.

How the authors handled the data: Amplification of reference gene primers was used by the study to estimate nucleated cell counts. Sequenced by immunoSEQ multiplex PCR; TCRdb stores in-frame clones only, minus some. V and J calls and clone size come straight from that table; D and trimming were deduced from the DNA. The sample lists more than 95,000 clones, 80% to 95% occurring once. While infection was still active, Seattle patients were enrolled and then followed longitudinally. This rearrangement joins TRBV15 to TRBJ2-7, with D possibly being TRBD1 (5 bases). The sequence derives from a man between 45 and 60 years old with COVID-19, enrolled during active disease. Input material: peripheral blood. CDR3: CATSRDPQDSYEQYF. The CDR3, as DNA: TGTGCCACCAGCAGAGACCCACAGGACTCCTACGAGCAGTACTTC.